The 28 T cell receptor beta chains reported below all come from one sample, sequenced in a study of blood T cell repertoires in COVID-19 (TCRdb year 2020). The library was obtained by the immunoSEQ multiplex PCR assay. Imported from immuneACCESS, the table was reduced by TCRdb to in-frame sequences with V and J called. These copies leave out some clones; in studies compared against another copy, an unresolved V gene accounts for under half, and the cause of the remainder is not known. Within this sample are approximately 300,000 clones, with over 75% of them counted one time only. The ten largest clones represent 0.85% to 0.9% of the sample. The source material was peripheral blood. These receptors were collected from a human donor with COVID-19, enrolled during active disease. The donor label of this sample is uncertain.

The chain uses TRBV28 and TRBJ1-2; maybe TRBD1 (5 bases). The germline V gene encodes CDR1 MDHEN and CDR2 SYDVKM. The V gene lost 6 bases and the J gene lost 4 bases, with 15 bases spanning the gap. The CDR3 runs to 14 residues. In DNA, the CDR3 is TGTGCCAGCAGAAACCCGGCAGGGCCCTATGGCTACACCTTC. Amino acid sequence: CASRNPAGPYGYTF.

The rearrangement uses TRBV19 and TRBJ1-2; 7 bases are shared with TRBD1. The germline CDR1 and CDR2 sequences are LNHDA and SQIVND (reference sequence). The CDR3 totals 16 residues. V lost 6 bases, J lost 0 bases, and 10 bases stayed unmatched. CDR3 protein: CASRLRGQPANYGYTF. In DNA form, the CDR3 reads TGTGCCAGTAGGCTCCGGGGACAGCCAGCTAACTATGGCTACACCTTC.

The CDR3 DNA reads as TGTGCCAGCAGTTTATTAGCGGCTAGCACAGATACGCAGTATTTT. Translating gives CASSLLAASTDTQYF. The V and J genes are TRBV27 and TRBJ2-3; D might be TRBD2 (6 bases). The CDR3 totals 15 residues. Trimming took off 1 base at V and 0 bases at J, with 8 bases between the two ends. Germline loops: CDR1 MNHEY, CDR2 SMNVEV (reference sequence).

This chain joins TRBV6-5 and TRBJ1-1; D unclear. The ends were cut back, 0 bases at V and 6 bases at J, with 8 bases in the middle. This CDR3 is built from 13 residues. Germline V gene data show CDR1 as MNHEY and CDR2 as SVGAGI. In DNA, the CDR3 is TGTGCCAGCAGTTACTCGGTCCGGGCTGAAGCTTTCTTT. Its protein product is CASSYSVRAEAFF.

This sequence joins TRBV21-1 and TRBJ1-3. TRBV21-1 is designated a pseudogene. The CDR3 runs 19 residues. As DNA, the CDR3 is TGTGCCAGCAGCAAAGGAGGTGCTAATTCAGCGAGCTCTGGAAACACCATATATTTT. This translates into CASSKGGANSASSGNTIYF.

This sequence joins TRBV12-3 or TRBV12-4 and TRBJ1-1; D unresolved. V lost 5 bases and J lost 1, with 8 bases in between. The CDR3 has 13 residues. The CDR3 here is CASSTDGNTEAFF. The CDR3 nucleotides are TGTGCCAGCAGTACAGACGGGAACACTGAAGCTTTCTTT.

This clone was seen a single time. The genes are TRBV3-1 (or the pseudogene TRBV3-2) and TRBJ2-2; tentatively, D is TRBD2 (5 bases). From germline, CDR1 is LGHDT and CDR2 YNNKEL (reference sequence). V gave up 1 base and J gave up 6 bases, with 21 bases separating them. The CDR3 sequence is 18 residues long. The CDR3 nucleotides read TGTGCCAGCAGCCAAGTACCCCTGAGGGTGGGAAACCCCGGGGAGCTGTTTTTT. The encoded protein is CASSQVPLRVGNPGELFF.

This chain's CDR3 is CSVGQRGTGGIGELFF. The CDR3 DNA reads as TGCAGCGTTGGCCAAAGAGGGACAGGGGGAATCGGGGAGCTGTTTTTT. This sequence joins TRBV29-1 and TRBJ2-2; TRBD1 matches at 11 bases. V dropped 4 bases and J dropped 7; count of bases not matched to a gene: 11. Germline CDR1 and CDR2: SQVTM and ANQGSEA. The CDR3 runs to 16 residues.

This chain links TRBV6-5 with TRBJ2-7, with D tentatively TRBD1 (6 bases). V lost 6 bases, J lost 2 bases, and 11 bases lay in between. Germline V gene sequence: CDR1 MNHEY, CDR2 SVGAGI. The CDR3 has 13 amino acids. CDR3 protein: CASRTGPPYEQYF. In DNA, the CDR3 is TGTGCCAGCAGAACAGGGCCCCCCTACGAGCAGTACTTC.

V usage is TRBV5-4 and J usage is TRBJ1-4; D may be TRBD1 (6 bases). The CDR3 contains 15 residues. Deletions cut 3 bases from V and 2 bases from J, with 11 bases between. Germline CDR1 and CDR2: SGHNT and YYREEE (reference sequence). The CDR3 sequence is CASSSAGATNEKLFF. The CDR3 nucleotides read TGTGCCAGCAGCTCGGCGGGGGCGACTAATGAAAAACTGTTTTTT.

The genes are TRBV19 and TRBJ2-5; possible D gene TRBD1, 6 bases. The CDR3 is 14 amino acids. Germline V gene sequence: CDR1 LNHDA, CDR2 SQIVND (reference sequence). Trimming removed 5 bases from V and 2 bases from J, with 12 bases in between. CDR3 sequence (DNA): TGTGCCAGTAGTGCACGGACAGATCAAGAGACCCAGTACTTC. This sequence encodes CASSARTDQETQYF.

The CDR3 DNA reads as TGTGCCAGCAGTCCAGAGGTCTGGACAGGGAGGTCACCCCTCCACTTT. Its translation: CASSPEVWTGRSPLHF. The chain recombines TRBV27 with TRBJ1-6; 8 nucleotides align to TRBD1. The CDR3 sequence is 16 residues long. In germline, CDR1 is MNHEY, CDR2 SMNVEV (reference sequence). J gave up 10 bases and V 5 bases, and 13 bases lay outside the gene matches.

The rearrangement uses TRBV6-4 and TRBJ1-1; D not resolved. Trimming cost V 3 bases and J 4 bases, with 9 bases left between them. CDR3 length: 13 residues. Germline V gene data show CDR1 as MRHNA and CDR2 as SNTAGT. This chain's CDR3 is CASSEARGTEAFF. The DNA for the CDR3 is TGTGCCAGCAGTGAAGCCCGGGGCACTGAAGCTTTCTTT.

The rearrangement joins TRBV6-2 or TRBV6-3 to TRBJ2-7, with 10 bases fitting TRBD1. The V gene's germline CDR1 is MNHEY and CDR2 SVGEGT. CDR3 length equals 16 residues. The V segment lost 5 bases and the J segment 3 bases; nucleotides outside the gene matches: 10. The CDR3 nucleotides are TGTGCCAGCAGTCGCCTCCCGGGACAGGGGATCTACGAGCAGTACTTC. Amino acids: CASSRLPGQGIYEQYF.

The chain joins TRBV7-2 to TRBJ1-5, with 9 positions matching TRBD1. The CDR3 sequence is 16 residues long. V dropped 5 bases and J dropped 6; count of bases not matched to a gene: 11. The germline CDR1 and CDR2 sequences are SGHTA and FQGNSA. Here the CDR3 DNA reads TGTGCCAGCAGCCTCCGACCGGGACAGGGCGGTCAGCCCCAGCATTTT. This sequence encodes CASSLRPGQGGQPQHF.

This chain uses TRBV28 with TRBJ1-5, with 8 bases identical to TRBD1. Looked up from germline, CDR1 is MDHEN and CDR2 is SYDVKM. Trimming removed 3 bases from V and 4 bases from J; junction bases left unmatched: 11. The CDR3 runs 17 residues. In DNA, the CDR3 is TGTGCCAGCAGTTTGACAGGACAGGGTTTATGGAATCAGCCCCAGCATTTT. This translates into CASSLTGQGLWNQPQHF.

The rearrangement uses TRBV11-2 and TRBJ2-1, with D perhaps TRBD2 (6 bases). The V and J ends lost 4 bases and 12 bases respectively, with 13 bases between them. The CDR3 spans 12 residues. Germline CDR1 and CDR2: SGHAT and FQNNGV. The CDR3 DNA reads TGTGCCAGCAGCTCGTGGGGGGAAGGGCAGTTCTTC. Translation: CASSSWGEGQFF.

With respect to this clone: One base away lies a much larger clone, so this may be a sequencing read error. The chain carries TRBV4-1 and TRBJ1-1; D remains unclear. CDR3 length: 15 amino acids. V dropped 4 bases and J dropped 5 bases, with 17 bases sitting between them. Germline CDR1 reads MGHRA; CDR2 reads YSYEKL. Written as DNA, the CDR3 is TGCGCCAGCAGCCTCCTCGCCCAGGTAGAGACTGAAGCTTTCTTT. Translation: CASSLLAQVETEAFF.

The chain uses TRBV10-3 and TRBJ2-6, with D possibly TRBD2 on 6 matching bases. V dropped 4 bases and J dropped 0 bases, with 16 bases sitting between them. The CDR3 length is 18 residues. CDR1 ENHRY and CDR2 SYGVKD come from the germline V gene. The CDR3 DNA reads TGTGCCATCAGTGGGAGGGGCGGAGGGTTCTCTGGGGCCAACGTCCTGACTTTC. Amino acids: CAISGRGGGFSGANVLTF.

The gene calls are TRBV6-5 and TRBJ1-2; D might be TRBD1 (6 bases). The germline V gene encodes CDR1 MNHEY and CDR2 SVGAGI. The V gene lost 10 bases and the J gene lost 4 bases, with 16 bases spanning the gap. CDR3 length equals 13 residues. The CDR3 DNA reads TGTGCCACCCGAAGGACAGACGCCTATGGCTACACCTTC. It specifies CATRRTDAYGYTF.

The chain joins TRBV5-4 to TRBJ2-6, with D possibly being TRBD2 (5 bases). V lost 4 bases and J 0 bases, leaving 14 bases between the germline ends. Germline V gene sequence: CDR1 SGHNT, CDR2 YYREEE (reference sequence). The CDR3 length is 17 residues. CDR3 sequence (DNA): TGTGCCAGCAGCCCGGGATCCCTACACTCTGGGGCCAACGTCCTGACTTTC. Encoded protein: CASSPGSLHSGANVLTF.

The CDR3 loop reads CASSVAPTGTDTQYF. CDR3 sequence (DNA): TGTGCCAGCAGCGTAGCTCCAACGGGCACAGATACGCAGTATTTT. The chain is built from TRBV9 and TRBJ2-3; D gene uncertain. The germline gives CDR1 SGDLS, CDR2 YYNGEE. Deletions cut 0 bases from V and 1 base from J, with 9 bases between. This CDR3 is built from 15 residues.

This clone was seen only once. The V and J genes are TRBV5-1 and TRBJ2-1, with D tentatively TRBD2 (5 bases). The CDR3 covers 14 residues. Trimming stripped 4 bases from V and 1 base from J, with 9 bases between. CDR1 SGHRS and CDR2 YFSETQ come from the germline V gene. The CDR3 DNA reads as TGCGCCAGCAGCCTTGGACTTTCCTACAATGAGCAGTTCTTC. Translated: CASSLGLSYNEQFF.

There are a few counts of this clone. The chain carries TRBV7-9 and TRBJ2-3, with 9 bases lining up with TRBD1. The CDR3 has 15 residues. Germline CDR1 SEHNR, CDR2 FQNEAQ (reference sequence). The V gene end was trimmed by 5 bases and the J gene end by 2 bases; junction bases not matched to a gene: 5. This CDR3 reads CASSETGGDTDTQYF. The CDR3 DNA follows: TGTGCCAGCAGCGAGACAGGGGGGGACACAGATACGCAGTATTTT.

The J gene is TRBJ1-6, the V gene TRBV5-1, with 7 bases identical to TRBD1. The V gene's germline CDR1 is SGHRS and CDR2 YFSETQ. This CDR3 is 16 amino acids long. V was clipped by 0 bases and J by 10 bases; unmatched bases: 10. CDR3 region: CASSLVRTGEGSPLHF. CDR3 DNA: TGCGCCAGCAGCTTGGTCCGAACAGGGGAAGGATCACCCCTCCACTTT.

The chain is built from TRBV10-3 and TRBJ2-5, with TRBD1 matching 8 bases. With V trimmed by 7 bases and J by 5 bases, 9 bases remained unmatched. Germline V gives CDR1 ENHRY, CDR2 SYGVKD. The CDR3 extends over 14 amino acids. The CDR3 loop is CAIKADRAGETQYF. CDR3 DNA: TGTGCCATCAAGGCGGACAGGGCGGGTGAGACCCAGTACTTC.

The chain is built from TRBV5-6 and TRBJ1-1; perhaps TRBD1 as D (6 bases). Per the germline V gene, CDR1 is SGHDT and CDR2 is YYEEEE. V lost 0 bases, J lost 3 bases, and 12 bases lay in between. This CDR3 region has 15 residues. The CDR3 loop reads CASSLGQGWDTEAFF. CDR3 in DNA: TGTGCCAGCAGCTTGGGGCAGGGGTGGGACACTGAAGCTTTCTTT. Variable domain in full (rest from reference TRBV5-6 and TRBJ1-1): DAGVTQSPTHLIKTRGQQVTLRCSPKSGHDTVSWYQQALGQGPQFIFQYYEEEERQRGNFPDRFSGHQFPNYSSELNVNALLLGDSALYLCASSLGQGWDTEAFFGQGTRLTVV.

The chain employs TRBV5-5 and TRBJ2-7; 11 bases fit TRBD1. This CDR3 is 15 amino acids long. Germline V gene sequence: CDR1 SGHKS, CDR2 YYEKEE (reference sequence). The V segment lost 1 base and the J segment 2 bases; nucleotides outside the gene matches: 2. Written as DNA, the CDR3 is TGTGCCAGCAGCTTGTGGGACAGGGGGACCTACGAGCAGTACTTC. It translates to CASSLWDRGTYEQYF.